What follows are 14 T cell receptor beta chains derived from one specimen sequenced in a study of T cells in Graves' hyperthyroidism and ophthalmopathy. TCR beta CDR3 region amplification was performed from RNA transcripts. Primed by the HTBI set, a first-round RT-PCR was run on the TCR CDR3. TCRdb used MiXCR to reprocess the multiplex PCR reads, holding one entry per CDR3 protein. The repertoire has some 340,000 distinct CDR3 sequences, about an eighth of them found once; the top ten carry roughly 33%. Sequenced input: blood. These receptors came from a woman aged 35 to 49 with Graves' ophthalmopathy.

A few counts support this clonotype. V gene TRBV10-2 combines with J gene TRBJ1-3; D might be TRBD1 (5 bases). The germline gives CDR1 WSHSY, CDR2 SAAADI. Trimming took 7 bases from V and 3 from J, leaving 19 bases between them. The CDR3 contains 16 residues. CDR3 bases: TGCGCCAGCACTCCTCGCAGGGACCTCCTTGGAAACACCATATATTTT. Amino acid sequence: CASTPRRDLLGNTIYF.

This clonotype was seen at least ten times. The rearrangement joins TRBV7-2 to TRBJ2-1; TRBD2 matches 7 bases. Germline V CDR1 and CDR2: SGHTA, FQGNSA. The CDR3 spans 15 residues. The trim removed 2 bases at V and 7 bases at J, leaving 8 bases unmatched. The CDR3 loop is CASSLSRTSWNEQFF. CDR3 nucleotides: TGTGCCAGCAGCTTATCTCGGACTAGTTGGAATGAGCAGTTCTTC.

This clonotype was observed a few times. This chain uses TRBV4-1 with TRBJ2-7; no clear D. This CDR3 is built from 13 residues. Per germline, CDR1 MGHRA and CDR2 YSYEKL. Trimming took off 5 bases at V and 3 bases at J, with 11 bases between the two ends. CDR3 nucleotides: TGCGCCAGCAGCACGTTTGAGAGCTACGAGCAGTACTTC. Encoded protein: CASSTFESYEQYF.

Of note for this clonotype: Being one base from a much bigger clone, this may be a read error. The rearrangement joins TRBV7-9 to TRBJ1-1; no clear D. CDR1 and CDR2 from the germline V gene are SEHNR and FQNEAQ (reference sequence). CDR3 size: 15 residues. Here the CDR3 DNA reads TGTGTCAGCAGCGCAATACTGAGGATAGACACTGAAGCTTTCTTT. This encodes CVSSAILRIDTEAFF.

This clonotype was seen a few times. The chain carries TRBV9 and TRBJ1-2, with D perhaps TRBD1 (5 bases). Germline CDR1 reads SGDLS; CDR2 reads YYNGEE. The CDR3 is 16 amino acids. V lost 4 bases and J lost 4, with 20 bases in between. The CDR3 coding sequence is TGTGCCAGCAGCACCGCGAAGGCGGGGGAGGGCTATGGCTACACCTTC. It translates to CASSTAKAGEGYGYTF.

This chain joins TRBV27 and TRBJ1-5; weak D call: TRBD1 (6 bases). Trimming removed 3 bases at V and 4 bases at J, with 19 bases between. The germline V gene has CDR1 MNHEY and CDR2 SMNVEV (reference sequence). The CDR3 runs to 17 residues. The CDR3 sequence is CASSLWGRIGVNQPQHF. As DNA, the CDR3 is TGTGCCAGCAGTTTGTGGGGGCGCATAGGGGTAAATCAGCCCCAGCATTTT.

At least ten counts were recorded for this clonotype. This chain joins TRBV20-1 and TRBJ2-1, with 7 positions matching TRBD1. Germline CDR1 and CDR2: DFQATT and SNEGSKA (reference sequence). This CDR3 comprises 15 residues. V shed 1 base, J shed 3 bases, and the junction held 6 bases outside the gene matches. The CDR3 is CSARGETGIYNEQFF. CDR3 coding DNA: TGCAGTGCTAGAGGGGAGACAGGGATCTACAATGAGCAGTTCTTC.

The V call is TRBV24-1, the J call TRBJ2-3; a possible D gene is TRBD1 (5 bases). Germline V gene sequence: CDR1 KGHDR, CDR2 SFDVKD. The V end lost 1 base, the J end lost 1 base, and 8 bases lay between the germline ends. The length of the CDR3 is 15 residues. Here the CDR3 reads CATSDFRDGTDTQYF. CDR3 coding DNA: TGTGCCACCAGTGATTTCAGGGATGGCACAGATACGCAGTATTTT.

This clonotype was found many times. This chain links TRBV20-1 with TRBJ2-7, with 8 bases identical to TRBD1. Germline V gene sequence: CDR1 DFQATT, CDR2 SNEGSKA (reference sequence). The CDR3 contains 15 residues. Trimming took 3 bases from V and 6 from J; bases not matched to a gene: 13. CDR3 DNA sequence: TGCAGTGCTAGTCGCTTCCGGACAGGGACGGGCGAGCAGTACTTC. It yields the protein CSASRFRTGTGEQYF.

V usage is TRBV19 and J usage is TRBJ2-5, with D possibly being TRBD2 (6 bases). V lost 5 bases and J lost 4, with 14 bases in between. The germline CDR1 and CDR2 sequences are LNHDA and SQIVND (reference sequence). The CDR3 runs 14 residues. The CDR3 DNA reads TGTGCCAGTAGTGAGCTCCGGACTATAGAGACCCAGTACTTC. It codes for CASSELRTIETQYF. The full variable domain, completed using reference TRBV19 and TRBJ2-5, is DGGITQSPKYLFRKEGQNVTLSCEQNLNHDAMYWYRQDPGQGLRLIYYSQIVNDFQKGDIAEGYSVSREKKESFPLTVTSAQKNPTAFYLCASSELRTIETQYFGPGTRLLVL.

This chain uses TRBV20-1 with TRBJ2-2; 13 nucleotides agree with TRBD2. This CDR3 spans 18 amino acids. Per germline, CDR1 DFQATT and CDR2 SNEGSKA (reference sequence). V lost 0 bases to trimming and J lost 2 bases; unmatched junction nucleotides: 6. CDR3 loop: CSARDLRTSGSNTGELFF. As DNA, the CDR3 is TGCAGTGCTAGAGATCTCCGGACTAGCGGGAGCAACACCGGGGAGCTGTTTTTT.

Only a few counts were recorded for this clonotype. The genes are TRBV29-1 and TRBJ2-7; D gene ambiguous. This CDR3 region has 11 residues. Trimming took 7 bases from V and 2 from J, leaving 9 bases between them. The V gene's germline CDR1 is SQVTM and CDR2 ANQGSEA. The CDR3 is CSAMTAYEQYF. CDR3 sequence (DNA): TGCAGCGCCATGACGGCCTACGAGCAGTACTTC.

This chain connects TRBV19 to TRBJ1-5; possible D gene TRBD1, 5 bases. Germline CDR1 reads LNHDA; CDR2 reads SQIVND (reference sequence). CDR3 length equals 15 residues. V gave up 2 bases and J gave up 4 bases, with 12 bases separating them. Here the CDR3 DNA reads TGTGCCAGTAGTATAAGTAGGACAATTAATCAGCCCCAGCATTTT. The encoded protein is CASSISRTINQPQHF.

This clonotype turned up a few times. The rearrangement uses TRBV6-2 or TRBV6-3 and TRBJ2-2, with D uncertain. V dropped 9 bases and J dropped 4 bases, with 15 bases sitting between them. The V gene's germline CDR1 is MNHEY and CDR2 SVGEGT. CDR3 size: 14 residues. In nucleotides, the CDR3 is TGTGCCAGTTCGCCTAGTCGTTTCACCGGGGAGCTGTTTTTT. Protein: CASSPSRFTGELFF.